This TCR beta chain was sequenced in a study of blood T cell repertoires in COVID-19. Whole-study context: Whether acute or convalescent, the COVID-19 samples came from the United States, Italy and Spain.

The CDR3 runs 14 residues. Trimming took 4 bases from V and 2 from J, leaving 12 bases between them. In germline, CDR1 is SGHNT, CDR2 YYREEE (reference sequence). Recruitment covered about two dozen US areas and drew participants whose ages spanned about 18 to 95 years. Donors were grouped by their self-reported clinical history. Using immunoSEQ multiplex PCR, the repertoire was profiled, and TCRdb retains in-frame clones only, with some absent. In the table there are 300,000 or so clones, approximately 83% of which are singletons. A single count supports this clone. This sequence originates from a woman aged 40 to 49 with acute COVID-19. The sequenced sample consisted of PBMCs or T cells enriched from blood (not recorded which). The rearrangement uses TRBV5-4 and TRBJ1-1; unclear D gene. The chain's CDR3 is CASSVSVKNTEAFF. DNA for the CDR3: TGTGCCAGCAGCGTATCAGTGAAAAACACTGAAGCTTTCTTT.